The rows below give T cell receptor beta chains drawn from one sample of a study of T cell repertoires in cytomegalovirus infection. TCRdb called the reads again in MiXCR, with one record for every CDR3 protein. The table lists approximately 990,000 distinct CDR3 sequences, approximately 32% of them singletons, with 13% in the top ten. These receptors have no known antigen. Sequences were derived from cultured CD8+ T cells from PBMCs, sampled from culture after CMV antigen stimulation. The receptors originated from a human donor in good health (CMV status not recorded). Some clones in this sample may be carry-over from other donors' samples. CDR3s include the opening cysteine and the closing phenylalanine or tryptophan. D genes are given only for firm matches. For some rows the clone size is stated as once, few or many, or as a class when expanded; others skip it.

j_call clone_size v_call d_call cdr3_aa cdr3_nt
TRBJ1-2 . TRBV6-5 . CASSYNYGQFYGYTF TGTGCCAGCAGTTACAATTACGGACAGTTCTATGGCTACACCTTC
TRBJ2-2 few TRBV6-5 . CASSYPTGGGELFF TGTGCCAGCAGTTACCCCACCGGAGGGGGGGAGCTGTTTTTT
TRBJ1-2 few TRBV6-6 . CASSQDTQIRLYGYTF TGTGCCAGCAGCCAGGACACCCAGATCCGCCTCTATGGCTACACCTTC
TRBJ1-1 few TRBV12-5 . CASGFSAGVGTEAFF TGTGCTAGTGGTTTCTCCGCAGGGGTAGGGACTGAAGCTTTCTTT
TRBJ2-7 few TRBV12-3/TRBV12-4 . CASSLDGSLYEQYF TGTGCCAGCAGTTTAGACGGATCCCTCTACGAGCAGTACTTC
TRBJ1-2 . TRBV2 . CASSGTVYPYGYTF TGTGCCAGCAGTGGGACAGTCTATCCCTATGGCTACACCTTC
TRBJ2-1 many TRBV7-2 . CASSWGVSSYNEQFF TGTGCCAGCAGCTGGGGGGTTAGCTCCTACAATGAGCAGTTCTTC
TRBJ1-2 . TRBV27 . CASRPLTGAAYGYTF TGTGCCAGCAGGCCGTTGACGGGGGCCGCCTATGGCTACACCTTC
TRBJ1-2 few TRBV27 . CASSLSAGRRGYTF TGTGCCAGCAGTTTATCGGCGGGGCGTCGAGGCTACACCTTC
TRBJ1-1 once TRBV19 TRBD1 CASSVRDRGWTEAFF TGTGCCAGTAGTGTCCGGGACAGGGGGTGGACTGAAGCTTTCTTT
TRBJ2-1 few TRBV10-3 TRBD1 CATGTGANEQFF TGTGCCACCGGGACAGGGGCTAATGAGCAGTTCTTC
TRBJ1-1 . TRBV19 . CASSITTLNTEAFF TGTGCCAGTAGTATTACCACATTGAACACTGAAGCTTTCTTT
TRBJ2-1 . TRBV7-3 . CASSHPQGNEQFF TGTGCCAGCAGCCATCCTCAGGGGAATGAGCAGTTCTTC
TRBJ2-2 . TRBV2 . CASRTTGYTGELFF TGTGCCAGCAGAACTACGGGTTACACCGGGGAGCTGTTTTTT
TRBJ2-1 . TRBV4-3 . CASSHKMGTYNEQFF TGCGCCAGCAGCCACAAAATGGGGACCTACAATGAGCAGTTCTTC
TRBJ2-2 . TRBV7-9 . CASSLAGISHGELFF TGTGCCAGCAGCTTAGCCGGGATTAGTCACGGGGAGCTGTTTTTT
TRBJ1-1 . TRBV7-9 . CASSSLSQGYTEAFF TGTGCCAGCAGCTCCCTTTCGCAGGGATACACTGAAGCTTTCTTT
TRBJ1-1 . TRBV5-1 . CASSLEVGVNTEAFF TGCGCCAGCAGCTTGGAAGTGGGAGTGAACACTGAAGCTTTCTTT
TRBJ2-1 . TRBV14 . CASSQDPRAFNEQFF TGTGCCAGCAGCCAAGATCCGCGGGCCTTCAATGAGCAGTTCTTC